This entry lists 8 T cell receptor beta chains sequenced from one sample in a study of T cell changes during pregnancy in multiple sclerosis. Assay used: immunoSEQ multiplex PCR; TCRdb lists only in-frame clones, some missing. Of 50,000 or so clones detected, approximately 92% appear once; the ten largest clones hold under 9.5%. The specimen comprised CD8+ T cells from peripheral blood mononuclear cells, sampled in the second trimester of pregnancy. The receptor source for this set is a female donor with multiple sclerosis, enrolled in a pregnancy study.

The chain combines TRBV5-6 with TRBJ1-2, with 7 positions matching TRBD1. The germline V gene has CDR1 SGHDT and CDR2 YYEEEE. This CDR3 region has 15 residues. With V trimmed by 7 bases and J by 4 bases, 13 bases remained unmatched. The CDR3 sequence is CASLGGLTGFYGYTF. In DNA form, the CDR3 reads TGTGCCAGCCTAGGGGGCTTAACAGGGTTCTATGGCTACACCTTC.

The gene calls are TRBV9 and TRBJ2-3, with TRBD2 identical over 8 bases. Germline CDR1 and CDR2: SGDLS and YYNGEE. This CDR3 region has 15 residues. J lost 2 bases, V lost 2 bases, and 4 bases had no gene match. DNA for the CDR3: TGTGCCAGCAGCGTTGGGCGGGGGGCCACAGATACGCAGTATTTT. It encodes CASSVGRGATDTQYF.

The V call is TRBV12-2, the J call TRBJ1-1. TRBV12-2 is a listed pseudogene. This CDR3 is 18 amino acids long. The CDR3 loop reads CASRLVVSGDGEDTEAFF. The CDR3 DNA sequence: TGTGCAAGTCGCTTAGTCGTGAGTGGCGACGGGGAGGACACTGAAGCTTTCTTT.

The chain carries TRBV4-2 and TRBJ2-3; 12 bases line up with TRBD2. The CDR3 has 18 residues. The germline CDR1 and CDR2 sequences are LGHNA and YNFKEQ. J was trimmed by 1 base and V by 0 bases; bases with no gene match: 5. CDR3 in DNA: TGTGCCAGCAGCCAAGATCTAGCGGGGGGGCTGGGCACAGATACGCAGTATTTT. Its translation: CASSQDLAGGLGTDTQYF.

The CDR3 DNA follows: TGTGCCAGCAGCTTCAGTGCGGGGTTGAGTCAGCCCCAGCATTTT. It yields the protein CASSFSAGLSQPQHF. The chain couples TRBV5-8 to TRBJ1-5; D not certain. V lost 2 bases to trimming and J lost 6 bases, with 15 bases between them. This CDR3 contains 15 residues. Looked up from germline, CDR1 is SGHTS and CDR2 is YDEGEE.

This chain uses TRBV7-2 with TRBJ2-1; D is uncertain. From germline, CDR1 is SGHTA and CDR2 FQGNSA. The V end lost 1 base, the J end lost 6 bases, and 7 bases lay between the germline ends. CDR3 length: 13 residues. The CDR3 nucleotides read TGTGCCAGCAGCTTAGATTCGTTCAATGAGCAGTTCTTC. It yields the protein CASSLDSFNEQFF.

The chain recombines TRBV7-8 with TRBJ1-6; TRBD1 is a possible D gene (6 bases). V was shortened by 5 bases and J by 9 bases, with 14 bases between the two germline ends. This CDR3 is 14 amino acids long. Germline V gives CDR1 SGHVS, CDR2 FQNEAQ. This chain's CDR3 is CASSMRGASSPLHF. The CDR3, as DNA: TGTGCCAGCAGCATGCGGGGGGCCAGTTCACCCCTCCACTTT.

This clone was seen a single time. The genes are TRBV9 and TRBJ2-1, with D possibly being TRBD1 (5 bases). Germline lookup yields CDR1 SGDLS and CDR2 YYNGEE. The CDR3 sequence is 15 residues long. With 0 bases removed from V and 3 bases from J, the gap between germline ends came to 10 bases. DNA of the CDR3: TGTGCCAGCAGCGTAGAGGGCAGGGTCTACAATGAGCAGTTCTTC. As protein: CASSVEGRVYNEQFF.